Presented here are 31 T cell receptor beta chains from one specimen sequenced in a study of cytomegalovirus exposure and HLA in healthy donors. The PCR employed 60 Vbeta primers together with 13 Jbeta primers. The protocol was immunoSEQ multiplex PCR, while the TCRdb copy is restricted to in-frame clones and leaves out a portion. Recorded for this sample: 80,000 or so clones. The material sequenced was PBMCs. The receptors derive from a woman aged 30 to 39 in good health and CMV-seronegative.

The chain employs TRBV7-6 and TRBJ2-3; D may be TRBD2 (6 bases). Between the trimmed V and J ends, which lost 3 bases and 2 bases, there was a span of 6 bases. This CDR3 contains 13 residues. The germline CDR1 and CDR2 sequences are SGHVS and FNYEAQ. The CDR3 sequence is CASSLDYTDTQYF. As DNA, the CDR3 is TGTGCCAGCAGCTTGGACTACACAGATACGCAGTATTTT.

This chain links TRBV6-5 with TRBJ2-7; perhaps TRBD1 as D (6 bases). Germline CDR1 is MNHEY and CDR2 is SVGAGI. Deletions cut 2 bases from V and 2 bases from J, with 16 bases between. The CDR3 length is 16 residues. CDR3 DNA sequence: TGTGCCAGCAGTTACCAACCAGGACAGTCCGCCTACGAGCAGTACTTC. Its protein is CASSYQPGQSAYEQYF.

The V gene is TRBV19, the J gene TRBJ2-1, with D hard to call. Trimming removed 7 bases at V and 0 bases at J, with 7 bases between. This CDR3 region has 13 residues. Germline V gene data show CDR1 as LNHDA and CDR2 as SQIVND (reference sequence). The CDR3 sequence is CASTSGSYNEQFF. Written as DNA, the CDR3 is TGTGCCAGTACCTCGGGCTCCTACAATGAGCAGTTCTTC.

The chain links TRBV25-1 to TRBJ2-7; TRBD2 agrees at 7 bases. The CDR3 has 13 amino acids. Losses at the gene ends were 3 bases for V and 3 bases for J; bases not matched to a gene: 2. The germline CDR1 and CDR2 sequences are MGHDK and SYGVNS. CDR3 amino acids: CASSDGGSYEQYF. CDR3 nucleotide sequence: TGTGCCAGCAGTGACGGCGGGAGCTACGAGCAGTACTTC.

The chain links TRBV25-1 to TRBJ2-4; 8 nucleotides align to TRBD2. The V and J ends lost 3 bases and 0 bases, in that order; junction bases with no gene match: 4. Germline CDR1 reads MGHDK; CDR2 reads SYGVNS. There are 16 residues in the CDR3. CDR3 in DNA: TGTGCCAGCAGTGAGGTACTAGCGGCAGCCAAAAACATTCAGTACTTC. Its protein product is CASSEVLAAAKNIQYF.

The V and J genes are TRBV5-4 and TRBJ1-1; D not certain. CDR1 and CDR2 (germline): SGHNT, YYREEE (reference sequence). The CDR3 is 15 residues long. The V end lost 3 bases, the J end lost 5 bases, and 17 bases lay between the germline ends. CDR3 sequence: CASSSGFRPGTEAFF. The CDR3 nucleotides read TGTGCCAGCAGCTCGGGGTTCAGGCCGGGAACTGAAGCTTTCTTT.

This chain joins TRBV5-1 and TRBJ2-2, with 10 bases matching TRBD2. The ends lost 0 bases at V and 1 base at J; junction bases unmatched: 3. The CDR3 extends over 17 amino acids. Germline V gene sequence: CDR1 SGHRS, CDR2 YFSETQ. The CDR3 nucleotides read TGCGCCAGCAGCTTGGTAGTAGCGGGAGGGAACACCGGGGAGCTGTTTTTT. Protein sequence: CASSLVVAGGNTGELFF. Variable domain in full (rest from reference TRBV5-1 and TRBJ2-2): KAGVTQTPRYLIKTRGQQVTLSCSPISGHRSVSWYQQTPGQGLQFLFEYFSETQRNKGNFPGRFSGRQFSNSRSEMNVSTLELGDSALYLCASSLVVAGGNTGELFFGEGSRLTVL.

The V call is TRBV15, the J call TRBJ1-2; D unclear. Germline loops: CDR1 LNHNV, CDR2 YYDKDF (reference sequence). V shed 5 bases and J shed 4 bases, with 14 bases lying between them. The CDR3 is 14 residues long. CDR3 residues: CATSGDTAPYGYTF. CDR3 nucleotide sequence: TGTGCCACCAGCGGCGACACTGCTCCCTATGGCTACACCTTC.

The gene calls are TRBV30 and TRBJ2-1, with D maybe TRBD2 (5 bases). The CDR3 has 13 amino acids. Germline CDR1 reads GTSNPN; CDR2 reads SVGIG (reference sequence). V lost 0 bases and J lost 9, with 12 bases in between. This CDR3 is CAWSVRGSGEQFF. The DNA for the CDR3 is TGTGCCTGGAGTGTACGTGGGAGTGGTGAGCAGTTCTTC.

The chain couples TRBV6-1 to TRBJ1-4; 7 positions match TRBD1. The V gene's germline CDR1 is MNHNS and CDR2 SASEGT. This CDR3 contains 16 residues. Germline trimming cut 4 bases from V and 4 bases from J; bases unmatched to any gene: 9. The chain's CDR3 is CASSGRGDSDNEKLFF. The DNA of the CDR3 is TGTGCCAGCAGTGGGAGAGGGGACAGCGATAATGAAAAACTGTTTTTT.

The gene calls are TRBV18 and TRBJ2-5, with 7 positions matching TRBD1. Looked up from germline, CDR1 is KGHSH and CDR2 is LQKENI. Losses at the gene ends were 4 bases for V and 2 bases for J; bases not matched to a gene: 16. The CDR3 contains 18 residues. CDR3 region: CASSQLQGPGGLQETQYF. In nucleotides, the CDR3 is TGTGCCAGCTCACAATTACAGGGGCCCGGCGGGTTACAAGAGACCCAGTACTTC.

V and J are TRBV18 and TRBJ1-4; 9 bases match TRBD1. The CDR3 loop spans 16 amino acids. Trimming took 2 bases from V and 3 from J; bases not matched to a gene: 4. Germline loops: CDR1 KGHSH, CDR2 LQKENI. The CDR3 is CASSPGTGNSNEKLFF. The CDR3 DNA reads as TGTGCCAGCTCACCAGGGACAGGGAACTCTAATGAAAAACTGTTTTTT.

The chain recombines TRBV29-1 with TRBJ2-3; 10 bases align to TRBD1. CDR3 size: 14 residues. V gave up 7 bases and J gave up 0 bases; unmatched junction bases: 4. In germline, CDR1 is SQVTM, CDR2 ANQGSEA. The CDR3 loop is CSAGTGASTDTQYF. The CDR3 nucleotides read TGCAGCGCTGGGACAGGGGCTAGCACAGATACGCAGTATTTT.

Of note for this clone: Other DNA sequences in the same sample also yield this CDR3. The genes are TRBV19 and TRBJ1-1; D is uncertain. Germline CDR1 and CDR2: LNHDA and SQIVND (reference sequence). The CDR3 spans 13 residues. The V and J ends lost 5 bases and 3 bases respectively, with 10 bases between them. The CDR3 region is CASSPDGDTEAFF. For the CDR3, the DNA is TGTGCCAGTAGTCCGGACGGGGACACTGAAGCTTTCTTT.

A note on this clone: Other DNA sequences in the sample encode the same CDR3. The chain is built from TRBV30 and TRBJ2-3; 8 bases match TRBD2. This CDR3 has 14 residues. CDR1 and CDR2 from the germline V gene are GTSNPN and SVGIG (reference sequence). V shed 6 bases, J shed 0 bases, and the junction held 5 bases outside the gene matches. This CDR3 reads CACTSGFSTDTQYF. CDR3 in DNA: TGTGCCTGTACTAGCGGATTTAGCACAGATACGCAGTATTTT.

This rearrangement joins TRBV29-1 to TRBJ2-7; D ambiguous. The CDR3 extends over 12 amino acids. Germline CDR1 SQVTM, CDR2 ANQGSEA. V was pared by 1 base and J by 1 base, with 5 bases between. CDR3 DNA sequence: TGCAGCGTTGAAGGGCAGTCCTACGAGCAGTACTTC. Its translation is CSVEGQSYEQYF.

J is TRBJ1-1 and V is TRBV5-6; D is uncertain. V lost 0 bases, J lost 1 base, and 7 bases lay in between. CDR1 and CDR2 (germline): SGHDT, YYEEEE. The CDR3 consists of 14 residues. CDR3 residues: CASSLGAENTEAFF. CDR3 nucleotide sequence: TGTGCCAGCAGCTTGGGGGCAGAGAACACTGAAGCTTTCTTT. Looking up the rest from reference TRBV5-6 and TRBJ1-1 gives the full variable domain: DAGVTQSPTHLIKTRGQQVTLRCSPKSGHDTVSWYQQALGQGPQFIFQYYEEEERQRGNFPDRFSGHQFPNYSSELNVNALLLGDSALYLCASSLGAENTEAFFGQGTRLTVV.

The CDR3 sequence is CASRGQNTEAFF. The CDR3 DNA is TGTGCCAGCAGGGGGCAGAACACTGAAGCTTTCTTT. The chain uses TRBV6-1 and TRBJ1-1; possibly TRBD1 for D (5 bases). This CDR3 is 12 amino acids long. The V gene lost 6 bases and the J gene lost 1 base, with 6 bases spanning the gap. From germline, CDR1 is MNHNS and CDR2 SASEGT.

The chain links TRBV27 to TRBJ2-7; 7 bases line up with TRBD1. J lost 9 bases, V lost 6 bases, and 14 bases had no gene match. The CDR3 is 14 residues long. Germline loops: CDR1 MNHEY, CDR2 SMNVEV (reference sequence). This chain's CDR3 is CASSNTGTALGQYF. CDR3 nucleotides: TGTGCCAGCAGCAATACCGGGACAGCCTTAGGGCAGTACTTC.

The V and J genes are TRBV5-1 and TRBJ2-3; D not resolved. Per germline, CDR1 SGHRS and CDR2 YFSETQ. With 0 bases removed from V and 4 bases from J, the gap between germline ends came to 6 bases. The CDR3 totals 13 residues. For the CDR3, the DNA is TGCGCCAGCAGCTTGGGGCAGGCAGATACGCAGTATTTT. The encoded protein is CASSLGQADTQYF.

The rearrangement uses TRBV6-1 and TRBJ2-5; a weak D match, TRBD1 (6 bases). Germline V gene lookup returns CDR1 MNHNS and CDR2 SASEGT. This CDR3 contains 15 residues. V lost 6 bases and J 3 bases, leaving 17 bases between the germline ends. The CDR3 is CASSLQTGWEETQYF. The CDR3 nucleotides read TGTGCCAGCAGCCTACAAACAGGGTGGGAAGAGACCCAGTACTTC.

This sequence joins TRBV28 and TRBJ2-3; D is unclear. From germline, CDR1 is MDHEN and CDR2 SYDVKM. The V end lost 5 bases, the J end lost 0 bases, and 15 bases lay between the germline ends. The CDR3 totals 16 residues. CDR3 nucleotides: TGTGCCAGCAGTACTTATAGCCACTCTAGCACAGATACGCAGTATTTT. Amino acids: CASSTYSHSSTDTQYF.

The rearrangement links TRBV29-1 to TRBJ1-1, with D maybe TRBD1 (6 bases). Germline CDR1 SQVTM, CDR2 ANQGSEA. Trimming stripped 7 bases from V and 2 bases from J, with 14 bases between. This CDR3 has 13 residues. The CDR3 DNA sequence: TGCAGCGCGAGAGCAGGGGTCAACACTGAAGCTTTCTTT. This encodes CSARAGVNTEAFF. The full variable domain, rest sourced from reference TRBV29-1 and TRBJ1-1, is SAVISQKPSRDICQRGTSLTIQCQVDSQVTMMFWYRQQPGQSLTLIATANQGSEATYESGFVIDKFPISRPNLTFSTLTVSNMSPEDSSIYLCSARAGVNTEAFFGQGTRLTVV.

The chain uses TRBV6-6 and TRBJ1-2, with 9 bases identical to TRBD1. Trimming took 6 bases from V and 4 from J; bases not matched to a gene: 6. Germline-derived CDR1 and CDR2 are MNHNY and SVGAGI (reference sequence). This CDR3 has 14 residues. CDR3 DNA sequence: TGTGCCAGCAGGACAGGGGGGGGATTCTATGGCTACACCTTC. It translates to CASRTGGGFYGYTF.

The J gene is TRBJ1-4, the V gene TRBV29-1; maybe TRBD1 (5 bases). Deletions cut 7 bases from V and 8 bases from J, with 17 bases between. Per the germline V gene, CDR1 is SQVTM and CDR2 is ANQGSEA. CDR3 length equals 13 residues. CDR3: CSGIGGVDEKLFF. CDR3 in DNA: TGCAGCGGGATCGGAGGGGTTGACGAAAAACTGTTTTTT.

The chain links TRBV6-6 to TRBJ1-1; D uncertain. The length of the CDR3 is 15 residues. CDR1 MNHNY and CDR2 SVGAGI come from the germline V gene (reference sequence). Trimming cost V 6 bases and J 0 bases, with 14 bases left between them. The CDR3 protein is CASRSYPGVNTEAFF. CDR3 DNA: TGTGCCAGCAGAAGTTACCCCGGGGTGAACACTGAAGCTTTCTTT.

The genes are TRBV7-9 and TRBJ2-7, with 11 bases lining up with TRBD2. The germline V gene encodes CDR1 SEHNR and CDR2 FQNEAQ (reference sequence). V trimming: 1 base; J trimming: 4 bases; junction bases outside the gene matches: 9. This CDR3 spans 17 amino acids. The CDR3 region has the DNA TGTGCCAGCAGCTTAGGAACTAGCGGGGGCGAACATTACGAGCAGTACTTC. This encodes CASSLGTSGGEHYEQYF.

This chain connects TRBV2 to TRBJ2-5, with unresolved D. The CDR3 contains 12 residues. V lost 3 bases to trimming and J lost 7 bases, with 9 bases between them. CDR1 is SNHLY, CDR2 FYNNEI, per germline. CDR3 amino acids: CASSDIDRTQYF. CDR3 bases: TGTGCCAGCAGTGATATAGATAGGACCCAGTACTTC. Looking up the rest from reference TRBV2 and TRBJ2-5 gives the full variable domain: EPEVTQTPSHQVTQMGQEVILRCVPISNHLYFYWYRQILGQKVEFLVSFYNNEISEKSEIFDDQFSVERPDGSNFTLKIRSTKLEDSAMYFCASSDIDRTQYFGPGTRLLVL.

This chain uses TRBV5-6 with TRBJ2-4; D perhaps matches TRBD1 (5 bases). The CDR3 is made up of 16 amino acids. Germline CDR1 reads SGHDT; CDR2 reads YYEEEE. V was cut by 1 base and J by 0 bases, with 11 bases left in between. The CDR3 protein is CASSLFDSLAKNIQYF. CDR3 coding DNA: TGTGCCAGCAGCTTGTTTGACAGCCTAGCCAAAAACATTCAGTACTTC.

The chain carries TRBV6-1 and TRBJ1-2; the D gene is possibly TRBD1 (6 bases). The germline V and J ends were trimmed by 8 bases and 1 base, with 11 bases remaining between them. Germline CDR1 is MNHNS and CDR2 is SASEGT. The length of the CDR3 is 13 residues. In DNA, the CDR3 is TGTGCCAGCGGGGGCTCCCTTAACTATGGCTACACCTTC. Its protein product is CASGGSLNYGYTF.

This sequence joins TRBV30 and TRBJ1-5; possibly TRBD1 for D (6 bases). CDR1 and CDR2 from the germline V gene are GTSNPN and SVGIG (reference sequence). The CDR3 has 14 amino acids. Trimming left V 5 bases short and J 0 bases short, with 11 bases between. The CDR3 sequence is CAWGTQYSNQPQHF. CDR3 bases: TGTGCCTGGGGGACACAGTATAGCAATCAGCCCCAGCATTTT.